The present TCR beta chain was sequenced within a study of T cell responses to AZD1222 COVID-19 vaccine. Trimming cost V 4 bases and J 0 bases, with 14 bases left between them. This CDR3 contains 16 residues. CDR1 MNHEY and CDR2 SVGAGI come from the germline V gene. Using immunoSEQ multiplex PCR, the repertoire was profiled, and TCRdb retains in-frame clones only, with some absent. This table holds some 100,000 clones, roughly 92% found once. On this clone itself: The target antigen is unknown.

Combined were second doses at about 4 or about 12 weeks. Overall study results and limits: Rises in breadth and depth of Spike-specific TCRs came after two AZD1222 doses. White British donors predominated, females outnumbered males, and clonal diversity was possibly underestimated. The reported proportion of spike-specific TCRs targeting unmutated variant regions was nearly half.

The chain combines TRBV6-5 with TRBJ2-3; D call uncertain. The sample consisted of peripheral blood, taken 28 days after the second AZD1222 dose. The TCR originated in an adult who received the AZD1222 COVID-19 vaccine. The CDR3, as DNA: TGTGCCAGCAGTTCTCTCCGGGCCTCTAGCACAGATACGCAGTATTTT. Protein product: CASSSLRASSTDTQYF.